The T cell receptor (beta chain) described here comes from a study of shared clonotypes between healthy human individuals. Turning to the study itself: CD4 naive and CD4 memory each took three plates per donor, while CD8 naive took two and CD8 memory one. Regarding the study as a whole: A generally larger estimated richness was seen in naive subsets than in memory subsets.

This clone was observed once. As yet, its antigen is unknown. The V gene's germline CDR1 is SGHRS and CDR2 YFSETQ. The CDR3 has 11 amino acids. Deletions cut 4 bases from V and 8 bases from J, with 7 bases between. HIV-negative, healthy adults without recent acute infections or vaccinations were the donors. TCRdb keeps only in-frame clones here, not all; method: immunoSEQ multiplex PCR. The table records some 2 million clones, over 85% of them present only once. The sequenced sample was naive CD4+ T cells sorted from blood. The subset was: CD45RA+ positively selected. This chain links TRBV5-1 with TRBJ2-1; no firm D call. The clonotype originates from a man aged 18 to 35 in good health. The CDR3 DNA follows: TGCGCCAGCAGCCTCCAGTATGAGCAGTTCTTC. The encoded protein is CASSLQYEQFF.